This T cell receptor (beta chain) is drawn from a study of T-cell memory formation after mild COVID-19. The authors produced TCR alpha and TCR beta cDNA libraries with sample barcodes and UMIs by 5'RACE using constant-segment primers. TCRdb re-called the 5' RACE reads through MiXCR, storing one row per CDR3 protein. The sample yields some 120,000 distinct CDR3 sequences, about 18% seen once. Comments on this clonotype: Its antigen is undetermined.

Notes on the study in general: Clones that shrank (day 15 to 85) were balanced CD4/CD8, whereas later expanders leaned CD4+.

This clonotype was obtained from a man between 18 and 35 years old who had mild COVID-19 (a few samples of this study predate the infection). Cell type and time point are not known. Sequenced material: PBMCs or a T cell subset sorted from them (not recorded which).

CDR3 residues: CASSQDNNYGYTF. The CDR3 DNA follows: TGCGCCAGCAGCCAAGACAATAACTATGGCTACACCTTC. The chain is built from TRBV5-1 and TRBJ1-2; unclear D gene. V was pared by 4 bases and J by 1 base, with 8 bases between. Germline CDR1 and CDR2: SGHRS and YFSETQ. This CDR3 spans 13 amino acids.